The 23 T cell receptor beta chains given below trace back to one sample, sequenced in a study of T-cell reconstitution after alpha-beta-depleted transplantation in children (dated by TCRdb to 2016 to 2018). Libraries came from PCR. The sample was run on an Illumina HiSeq 2500. To normalize quantification of the TCRbeta repertoire, the TCR libraries were built with molecular barcoding that relied on unique molecular identifiers. TCRdb redid the processing of the public reads, applying fastp at Q25 and MiXCR, and retained in-frame beta chains. Rows are combined by CDR3 protein, so each entry shows the most common genes and DNA. The sample has about 460,000 distinct CDR3 sequences on record, about 10% of them singletons. The ten largest clones capture around 2% of the sample. What the treatment or condition label conveys for this sample: allogeneic hematopoietic cell transplantation with graft depleted of TCRalphabeta T cells and CD19 B cells.

The specimen comprised PBMCs, sampled before TCRalphabeta/CD19-depleted stem cell transplant. The receptor set was obtained from a child aged 2 to 10 with inherited bone marrow failure, due to receive a stem cell transplant.

This clonotype was detected only a few times. This rearrangement joins TRBV29-1 to TRBJ2-2; TRBD2 agrees at 14 bases. The CDR3 covers 14 residues. V gave up 7 bases and J gave up 5 bases; unmatched junction bases: 3. Per germline, CDR1 SQVTM and CDR2 ANQGSEA. CDR3: CSGRLAGGTGELFF. CDR3 nucleotides: TGCAGCGGGCGACTAGCGGGAGGGACCGGGGAGCTGTTTTTT.

The rearrangement joins TRBV6-1 to TRBJ1-6, with D hard to call. From germline, CDR1 is MNHNS and CDR2 SASEGT. Between the trimmed V and J ends, which lost 1 base and 10 bases, there was a span of 2 bases. The CDR3 covers 11 residues. The CDR3 loop reads CASSEGSPLHF. The DNA for the CDR3 is TGTGCCAGCAGTGAAGGGTCACCCCTCCACTTT.

The table lists this clonotype with many counts. The V call is TRBV11-1, the J call TRBJ2-7, with unresolved D. Deletions cut 5 bases from V and 0 bases from J, with 23 bases between. The CDR3 runs to 18 residues. Germline V gene sequence: CDR1 SGHAT, CDR2 FQDESV (reference sequence). Here the CDR3 DNA reads TGTGCCAGCAGCCCGCATCCCTCTGCCCCGACACCCTCCTACGAGCAGTACTTC. Its protein is CASSPHPSAPTPSYEQYF. The full variable domain, rest sourced from reference TRBV11-1 and TRBJ2-7, is EAEVAQSPRYKITEKSQAVAFWCDPISGHATLYWYRQILGQGPELLVQFQDESVVDDSQLPKDRFSAERLKGVDSTLKIQPAELGDSAMYLCASSPHPSAPTPSYEQYFGPGTRLTVT.

Turning to this clonotype: A much larger clone sits a single nucleotide away, making a read error possible. Lacking the conserved final phenylalanine or tryptophan, this CDR3 likely reflects a read error. The gene calls are TRBV5-1 and TRBJ1-5; D not resolved. V was clipped by 0 bases and J by 1 base, with 11 bases between them. The CDR3 contains 16 residues. Germline CDR1 and CDR2: SGHRS and YFSETQ. CDR3 DNA sequence: TGCGCCAGCAGCTTGGGCGTCGGAAGGAGCAATCAGCCCCAGCATTCT. Its protein is CASSLGVGRSNQPQHS.

Notes on this clonotype: A much larger clone differs by one base, so this may be a read error. The chain joins TRBV28 to TRBJ2-2; D is possibly TRBD2 (6 bases). Germline V CDR1 and CDR2: MDHEN, SYDVKM. The CDR3 sequence is 14 residues long. V was trimmed by 10 bases and J by 7 bases, leaving 19 bases between them. The CDR3 nucleotides read TGTGCCAACAGGAGGACTATCCAGGACGGGGAGCTGTTTTTT. Protein product: CANRRTIQDGELFF.

This clonotype was observed many times. V and J are TRBV12-3 or TRBV12-4 and TRBJ2-3, with D possibly being TRBD1 or TRBD2 (6 bases each). The CDR3 runs 16 residues. V was shortened by 1 base and J by 1 base, with 12 bases between the two germline ends. The CDR3 region is CASSLVGGLGTDTQYF. The CDR3 DNA sequence: TGTGCCAGCAGTTTAGTTGGGGGGCTCGGCACAGATACGCAGTATTTT.

This clonotype was found a few times. The chain links TRBV30 to TRBJ1-6; unclear D gene. Germline V gene data show CDR1 as GTSNPN and CDR2 as SVGIG (reference sequence). CDR3 length equals 14 residues. V lost 3 bases and J 3 bases, leaving 9 bases between the germline ends. The CDR3 nucleotides are TGTGCCTGGAGCCCCCCAGGCTATAATTCACCCCTCCACTTT. Translated: CAWSPPGYNSPLHF.

This clonotype has a count of ten or more. The chain joins TRBV5-1 to TRBJ2-1, with D possibly being TRBD1 or TRBD2 (5 bases each). There are 16 residues in the CDR3. Germline CDR1 is SGHRS and CDR2 is YFSETQ. The V end was cut by 4 bases, the J end by 9 bases, with 23 bases between. DNA for the CDR3: TGCGCCAGCAGCGTTCAGTTCCCCGGGACCCAAGGTGAGCAGTTCTTC. Translating it yields CASSVQFPGTQGEQFF.

This clonotype has only a few counts. This chain uses TRBV19 with TRBJ2-3, with D unresolved. Deletions cut 3 bases from V and 2 bases from J, with 9 bases between. Per the germline V gene, CDR1 is LNHDA and CDR2 is SQIVND (reference sequence). The CDR3 totals 14 residues. The CDR3 spells CASSIHLDTDTQYF. CDR3 DNA sequence: TGTGCCAGTAGTATCCACCTTGACACAGATACGCAGTATTTT. The whole variable domain, remainder taken from reference TRBV19 and TRBJ2-3, is DGGITQSPKYLFRKEGQNVTLSCEQNLNHDAMYWYRQDPGQGLRLIYYSQIVNDFQKGDIAEGYSVSREKKESFPLTVTSAQKNPTAFYLCASSIHLDTDTQYFGPGTRLTVL.

The sample holds many counts of this clonotype. The V call is TRBV27, the J call TRBJ2-1; 7 nucleotides align to TRBD2. V trimming: 3 bases; J trimming: 4 bases; junction bases outside the gene matches: 3. Germline values: CDR1 MNHEY, CDR2 SMNVEV (reference sequence). This CDR3 is 14 amino acids long. The CDR3 DNA reads TGTGCCAGCAGTTTTCCGGGACTATACAATGAGCAGTTCTTC. The encoded protein is CASSFPGLYNEQFF.

This clonotype has just a few counts. The gene calls are TRBV7-9 and TRBJ1-1; 9 bases are a match to TRBD1. CDR3 length equals 16 residues. V lost 1 base and J lost 1; bases outside the gene matches: 4. Germline V lookup: CDR1 SEHNR, CDR2 FQNEAQ (reference sequence). The CDR3 spells CASSLDPDRGNTEAFF. The CDR3 DNA is TGTGCCAGCAGCTTAGACCCGGACAGGGGGAACACTGAAGCTTTCTTT.

The chain uses TRBV12-5 and TRBJ2-1, with D tentatively TRBD1 or TRBD2 (5 bases each). Germline-derived CDR1 and CDR2 are LGHNT and FRNRAP. The V end lost 6 bases, the J end lost 9 bases, and 9 bases lay between the germline ends. The CDR3 runs 11 residues. DNA for the CDR3: TGTGCTAGTGGGGAGAGGGGTGAGCAGTTCTTC. Amino acids: CASGERGEQFF.

This clonotype was picked up many times. A junction end diverges from the germline sequence, so it may reflect a read error. The chain is built from TRBV7-9 and TRBJ1-1; TRBD1 aligns across 7 bases. The CDR3 loop spans 13 amino acids. Germline V CDR1 and CDR2: SEHNR, FQNEAQ (reference sequence). The chain's CDR3 is CASSFTGDTEAFF. The DNA for the CDR3 is TGCGCCAGCAGCTTTACAGGGGACACTGAAGCTTTCTTT.

This clonotype was observed a few times. CDR3 protein: CASSLDFGLAGTNTGELFF. The CDR3 nucleotides are TGTGCCAGCAGTTTAGATTTCGGACTAGCGGGAACGAACACCGGGGAGCTGTTTTTT. The chain has TRBV12-3 or TRBV12-4 and TRBJ2-2; 12 nucleotides match TRBD2. The CDR3 is 19 amino acids. The J segment lost 0 bases and the V segment lost 1 base, leaving 6 bases of the junction unmatched.

This clonotype was picked up many times. V is TRBV7-9 and J is TRBJ1-1; 10 bases align to TRBD1. The ends lost 3 bases at V and 10 bases at J; junction bases unmatched: 5. Germline V gives CDR1 SEHNR, CDR2 FQNEAQ (reference sequence). This CDR3 has 13 residues. CDR3 nucleotide sequence: TGTGCCAGCAGCTTCGACAGGGGGCTGGGAGCTTTCTTT. The encoded protein is CASSFDRGLGAFF. The full variable domain, with the rest looked up from reference TRBV7-9 and TRBJ1-1, is DTGVSQNPRHKITKRGQNVTFRCDPISEHNRLYWYRQTLGQGPEFLTYFQNEAQLEKSRLLSDRFSAERPKGSFSTLEIQRTEQGDSAMYLCASSFDRGLGAFFGQGTRLTVV.

This clonotype was recorded a few times. The V gene is TRBV19, the J gene TRBJ2-7; 8 bases are a match to TRBD2. The CDR3 is 14 residues long. J gave up 5 bases and V 5 bases, and 8 bases lay outside the gene matches. The germline CDR1 and CDR2 sequences are LNHDA and SQIVND (reference sequence). The CDR3 nucleotides are TGTGCCAGTAGTCTCGGACTAGCAGCCCACGAGCAGTACTTC. Translation gives CASSLGLAAHEQYF.

This clonotype was seen at least ten times. This chain joins TRBV20-1 and TRBJ2-3, with 10 bases lining up with TRBD2. Trimming at V came to 6 bases and at J to 3 bases, leaving 6 bases not matched to a gene. Germline V gene lookup returns CDR1 DFQATT and CDR2 SNEGSKA (reference sequence). This CDR3 spans 14 amino acids. The CDR3 DNA reads TGCAGTGCCCTCCAGCGGGAGGGGACAGATACGCAGTATTTT. It yields the protein CSALQREGTDTQYF.

This clonotype was counted at least ten times. This chain uses TRBV20-1 with TRBJ2-7, with 9 bases that match TRBD1. V was clipped by 3 bases and J by 2 bases; unmatched bases: 8. This CDR3 has 15 amino acids. Per germline, CDR1 DFQATT and CDR2 SNEGSKA (reference sequence). DNA of the CDR3: TGCAGTGCTAGGACGACAGGGGGTCCAACCTACGAGCAGTACTTC. The encoded protein is CSARTTGGPTYEQYF.

This clonotype was counted at least ten times. The CDR3 sequence: CASSEGPAHYEQYF. The DNA of the CDR3 is TGTGCCAGCAGTGAGGGACCGGCGCACTACGAGCAGTACTTC. The genes are TRBV6-1 and TRBJ2-7, with D perhaps TRBD1 or TRBD2 (5 bases each). Trimming stripped 3 bases from V and 3 bases from J, with 12 bases between. The CDR3 length is 14 residues. Germline CDR1 is MNHNS and CDR2 is SASEGT.

This clonotype was recorded at least ten times. This sequence joins TRBV29-1 and TRBJ2-3; 9 nucleotides agree with TRBD2. The germline V gene encodes CDR1 SQVTM and CDR2 ANQGSEA. The CDR3 covers 15 residues. The V and J ends lost 0 bases and 3 bases, in that order; junction bases with no gene match: 4. This CDR3 reads CSVEDRGLATDTQYF. CDR3 sequence (DNA): TGCAGCGTTGAAGATCGTGGACTAGCGACAGATACGCAGTATTTT.

This clonotype was picked up many times. The chain recombines TRBV27 with TRBJ2-7; no firm D call. The V end was cut by 8 bases, the J end by 4 bases, with 6 bases between. This CDR3 comprises 10 residues. Per the germline V gene, CDR1 is MNHEY and CDR2 is SMNVEV (reference sequence). Here the CDR3 reads CASGEYEQYF. The CDR3 DNA sequence: TGTGCCAGCGGAGAGTACGAGCAGTACTTC.

Ten or more counts support this clonotype. The gene calls are TRBV29-1 and TRBJ2-2; 7 positions agree with TRBD2. With V trimmed by 7 bases and J by 0 bases, 5 bases remained unmatched. CDR3 length: 14 amino acids. CDR1 and CDR2 (germline): SQVTM, ANQGSEA. The CDR3 coding sequence is TGCAGCGCTGGGGGGGGGTCGAACACCGGGGAGCTGTTTTTT. This codes for CSAGGGSNTGELFF.

This clonotype has at least ten counts. The J gene is TRBJ2-3, the V gene TRBV7-9; 7 nucleotides match TRBD2. The V gene's germline CDR1 is SEHNR and CDR2 FQNEAQ (reference sequence). This CDR3 spans 15 amino acids. The trim removed 10 bases at V and 3 bases at J, leaving 13 bases unmatched. The CDR3, as DNA: TGTGCCATTACCCCGAAAGGGGAGGGGACAGATACGCAGTATTTT. This translates into CAITPKGEGTDTQYF.